This T cell receptor beta chain was captured in a study of T cell repertoires in cytomegalovirus infection (dated by TCRdb to about 2019). Regarding the complete study: Donor HLA type was relevant to the analysis, as public TCR beta signatures indicated carriage of CMV infection together with the matching HLA type. Overall study results and their limits: The ex vivo response was dominated by HLA-C-restricted CMV-specific TCR beta clonotypes, which also provided the single most frequent clonotype in two of eight donors. In both this cohort and an independent cohort of under 450 donors, the cumulative frequency of public TCR beta family members distinguished carriers of CMV infection plus the relevant HLA type.

Sequenced on an Illumina HiSeq 1500. The public reads were reanalyzed by TCRdb: fastp trimming at Q25, MiXCR alignment, in-frame beta chains only. One record per CDR3 amino acid sequence lists the most common genes and DNA. Here the sample has more than 350,000 distinct CDR3 sequences; 31% occur a single time. Of the sample, about an eighth falls within the top ten clones. Trimming costs V 3 bases and J 0 bases, and their ends lie 6 bases apart. CDR1 is given as MNHEY and CDR2 as SMNVEV, both from the germline V gene (reference sequence). From its cysteine to its phenylalanine, the CDR3 spans 13 amino acids. CDR3 DNA only is kept here, 39 bases in frame from base 1. This clonotype was counted only a few times. Its binding antigen is unknown. Within one base of it there is no much larger clone, and no base qualities were kept.

Sequencing was carried out using PBMCs. The sequence links TRBV27 to TRBJ2-7; no D gene is confidently identified. The sequence was obtained from a human donor in good health (CMV status not recorded). Some clones in this sample may be carry-over from other donors' samples. The CDR3 region has the sequence CASSFSSSYEQYF. The nucleotides read TGTGCCAGCAGTTTCTCAAGCTCCTACGAGCAGTACTTC.